The rows below give T cell receptor beta chains drawn from one sample of a study of shared clonotypes between healthy human individuals. Libraries were prepared by immunoSEQ multiplex PCR; TCRdb keeps only in-frame clonotypes and omits some of them. In the table there are approximately 2.4 million clones, approximately 96% of which are singletons. Sequencing was performed on naive CD4+ T cells sorted from blood. The receptors originated from a man younger than 30 in good health. Both conserved end residues are part of each CDR3. The order of the fields is D gene, clone size, J gene, V gene, CDR3 protein, CDR3 DNA. The D gene is left open where the match is weak. Not every row has a clone size; where given, it reads once, few, many or a size class.

>NA|NA|TRBJ2-3|TRBV27
CASSLYTNRDTQYF
TGTGCCAGCAGTTTATATACGAATAGAGATACGCAGTATTTT
>NA|NA|TRBJ2-1|TRBV9
CASKGPRCDSGGDNEQFF
TGTGCCAGCAAGGGCCCCCGATGTGATAGCGGAGGAGACAATGAGCAGTTCTTC
>NA|NA|TRBJ2-7|TRBV4-1
CASSQEWDSSYEQYF
TGCGCCAGCAGCCAAGAGTGGGACTCCTCCTACGAGCAGTACTTC
>NA|NA|TRBJ2-7|TRBV11-2
CASSLGTWEQYF
TGTGCCAGCAGCTTAGGGACGTGGGAGCAGTACTTC
>NA|NA|TRBJ2-5|TRBV13
CASSLARTDQETQYF
TGTGCCAGCAGCTTAGCCAGGACAGACCAAGAGACCCAGTACTTC
>NA|NA|TRBJ1-2|TRBV30
CAWSQGFGGYTF
TGTGCCTGGAGTCAGGGGTTCGGTGGCTACACCTTC
>NA|NA|TRBJ1-2|TRBV10-3
CAITGGYGYTF
TGTGCCATCACCGGAGGATATGGCTACACCTTC
>NA|NA|TRBJ2-2|TRBV27
CASGGSPHTGELFF
TGTGCCAGCGGGGGCAGTCCCCACACCGGGGAGCTGTTTTTT
>NA|NA|TRBJ2-5|TRBV11-2
CASSLLGPRETQYF
TGTGCCAGCAGCTTACTAGGACCGCGAGAGACCCAGTACTTC
>NA|NA|TRBJ1-6|TRBV30
CAWSGGQTSSYNSPLHF
TGTGCCTGGAGTGGCGGACAGACCAGCTCCTATAATTCACCCCTCCACTTT
>NA|once|TRBJ1-6|TRBV7-3
CASSLRPAGPHSPLHF
TGTGCCAGCAGCTTACGCCCCGCAGGGCCCCATTCACCCCTCCACTTT
>NA|NA|TRBJ2-7|TRBV27
CASSLSDSGLRKQYF
TGTGCCAGCAGTTTAAGTGACAGTGGACTACGTAAGCAGTACTTC
>NA|NA|TRBJ2-7|TRBV15
CATSRVGQSYEQYF
TGTGCCACCAGCAGAGTAGGCCAGTCCTACGAGCAGTACTTC